Reported below is one T cell receptor (beta chain). This entry comes from a study of blood T cell repertoires in COVID-19. CDR3 size: 14 residues. The V and J ends lost 3 bases and 5 bases, in that order; junction bases with no gene match: 6. Germline values: CDR1 SGHDN, CDR2 FVKESK. Using immunoSEQ multiplex PCR, the repertoire was profiled, and TCRdb retains in-frame clones only, with some absent. The top ten clones hold around 23% of a sample with fewer than 200,000 clones, 86% of them seen once. The receptor's source is a woman aged 40 to 50 in a cohort exposed to, infected with or recovered from COVID-19 (not recorded which). The material sequenced was PBMCs or T cells enriched from blood (not recorded which). The chain carries TRBV14 and TRBJ1-2, with 7 bases fitting TRBD1. The CDR3 reads CASSHRQGPYGYTF. Here the CDR3 DNA reads TGTGCCAGCAGCCACCGACAGGGCCCTTATGGCTACACCTTC.